This T cell receptor (beta chain) emerged from a study of T cells after yellow fever vaccination. Regarding this clonotype: Its specificity is not known.

Unmatched junction bases numbered 7, after V lost 9 bases and J lost 9 bases. CDR3 length: 12 amino acids. CDR1 and CDR2 (germline): SNHLY, FYNNEI. A 5'RACE template-switching step, the method used to make TCR cDNA, added a universal primer site and UMIs. Each CDR3 protein is one row after TCRdb ran MiXCR on the 5' RACE reads. The data hold more than 450,000 distinct CDR3 sequences, with just over 20% observed a single time. Notes on the study in general: In post-booster samples, most primary-vaccination clones reappeared (around 95% CD4, 75% to 90% CD8). Across the CD4 and CD8 compartments, a small share of clonotypes was present in both. Contaminating bulk clonotypes could be abundant in FACS-sorted repertoires.

The sequence came from a man aged 18 to 30 who received the YFV17D yellow fever vaccine. V gene TRBV2 combines with J gene TRBJ2-1; 8 nucleotides agree with TRBD1. Sequencing used PBMCs, obtained roughly 20 days after the first yellow fever vaccination. The DNA of the CDR3 is TGTGCCAGAGGACAGGGTGTAGGTGAGCAGTTCTTC. It specifies CARGQGVGEQFF.